Listed below are T cell receptor beta chains from one sample, sequenced in a study of T-cell memory formation after mild COVID-19. TCRdb re-called the 5' RACE reads with MiXCR, one entry per CDR3 protein. The table has some 190,000 distinct CDR3 sequences, 15% to 20% seen once; the top ten hold 2% to 3%. The sample comprised PBMCs or a T cell subset sorted from them (not recorded which). All receptors come from an adult woman who had mild COVID-19 (a few samples of this study predate the infection). Cell type and time point are not known. Each CDR3 is given without its conserved first and last residue.

TRBV7-2	TRBJ1-1	ASSLGGVMNTEAF
TRBV9	TRBJ2-3	ASSLSEGRGTDTQY
TRBV4-1	TRBJ2-1	ASSQVPWEGSDGNEQF
TRBV30	TRBJ1-1	AWSVQRMSSVPTEAF
TRBV6-2/TRBV6-3	TRBJ1-1	ASSPGFEAF
TRBV4-1	TRBJ1-3	ASSQVGQGDTIY
TRBV7-6	TRBJ2-3	ASSLAPGSTDTQY
TRBV6-5	TRBJ1-2	ASSYSGTGSYGYT
TRBV27	TRBJ2-6	ASSSLSGANVLT
TRBV7-2	TRBJ1-2	ASSQGKRPGDYGYT
TRBV6-2/TRBV6-3	TRBJ2-7	ASRRLLAGGVSYEQY
TRBV20-1	TRBJ1-2	SARNRAYGYT
TRBV24-1	TRBJ1-2	ATSDLQGAGGYT
TRBV5-1	TRBJ2-4	ASSPDKPKNIQY
TRBV20-1	TRBJ2-7	SASRAGSTYEQY
TRBV6-1	TRBJ1-2	ASSAPVVTNYGYT
TRBV6-5	TRBJ2-3	ASSFNSGTDTQY
TRBV6-5	TRBJ2-5	ASSQGLAQSETQY
TRBV23-1	TRBJ2-3	ASSQAASTDTQY
TRBV29-1	TRBJ2-7	SVGRSTYEQY